This is a list of T cell receptor beta chains from one sample in a study of blood T cell repertoires in COVID-19. Using immunoSEQ multiplex PCR, the repertoire was profiled, and TCRdb retains in-frame clones only, with some absent. The table includes under 450,000 clones, about 91% detected once. Sample: peripheral blood. These TCRs come from a woman in her forties or fifties with COVID-19, enrolled during active disease. Both conserved end residues are part of each CDR3. The D gene is left open where the match is weak. The size of a clone is reported for some rows only, either as once, few or many, or as a class for expanded clones.

V	length	D	J	size	CDR3	DNA
TRBV4-1	15	TRBD2	TRBJ2-3	.	CASSLSGVPTDTQYF	TGCGCCAGCAGCCTTAGCGGGGTTCCCACAGATACGCAGTATTTT
TRBV7-8	15	.	TRBJ1-3	once	CASSPTSGDGNTIYF	TGTGCCAGCAGCCCTACTTCAGGGGACGGAAACACCATATATTTT
TRBV5-1	16	.	TRBJ2-3	.	CASSLEGNTLTDTQYF	TGCGCCAGCAGCTTGGAGGGGAACACCCTCACAGATACGCAGTATTTT
TRBV28	14	.	TRBJ1-1	.	CASSESQGDTEAFF	TGTGCCAGCAGCGAGTCACAGGGTGACACTGAAGCTTTCTTT
TRBV9	14	.	TRBJ1-3	.	CASSPAYSGNTIYF	TGTGCCAGCAGCCCTGCGTACTCTGGAAACACCATATATTTT
TRBV7-8	14	TRBD1	TRBJ1-3	.	CASREQGSGNTIYF	TGTGCCAGCAGGGAACAGGGGTCTGGAAACACCATATATTTT
TRBV28	14	.	TRBJ1-6	few	CASSSPPGDSPLHF	TGTGCCAGCAGTAGCCCCCCAGGGGATTCACCCCTCCACTTT
TRBV9	14	TRBD1	TRBJ2-5	.	CASSVQGAEETQYF	TGTGCCAGCAGCGTACAGGGGGCAGAAGAGACCCAGTACTTC
TRBV9	15	TRBD2	TRBJ2-1	once	CASSADGTSYNEQFF	TGTGCCAGCAGCGCGGACGGGACTAGCTACAATGAGCAGTTCTTC
TRBV11-2	14	.	TRBJ2-1	.	CASSLGQGRDEQFF	TGTGCCAGCAGCTTAGGGCAGGGAAGAGATGAGCAGTTCTTC
TRBV18	16	.	TRBJ1-5	.	CASSPTGSWYNQPQHF	TGTGCCAGCTCACCAACGGGGTCCTGGTATAACCAGCCCCAGCATTTT
TRBV27	13	.	TRBJ2-1	once	CASMREGNNEQFF	TGTGCCAGCATGAGGGAAGGTAACAATGAGCAGTTCTTC
TRBV5-1	16	TRBD2	TRBJ2-2	.	CASSVTGGGNTGELFF	TGCGCCAGCAGCGTGACTGGCGGGGGTAACACCGGGGAGCTGTTTTTT
TRBV30	13	.	TRBJ2-5	once	CAWSNGGPETQYF	TGTGCCTGGAGTAACGGGGGGCCAGAGACCCAGTACTTC
TRBV5-6	15	.	TRBJ2-6	.	CASSWGVSGANVLTF	TGTGCCAGCAGCTGGGGGGTCTCTGGGGCCAACGTCCTGACTTTC
TRBV19	17	TRBD1	TRBJ1-4	.	CASSPPGQRPSNEKLFF	TGTGCCAGTAGCCCTCCGGGACAGCGTCCATCTAATGAAAAACTGTTTTTT
TRBV19	14	TRBD1	TRBJ1-5	.	CASSIRDRDQPQHF	TGTGCCAGTAGTATCCGGGACAGAGATCAGCCCCAGCATTTT
TRBV12-5	18	TRBD1	TRBJ1-4	.	CASGLYGPSRTGEEKLFF	TGTGCTAGTGGTTTGTATGGCCCCTCCCGGACAGGGGAGGAAAAACTGTTTTTT
TRBV9	14	.	TRBJ1-6	few	CASSLEGQRAPLHF	TGTGCCAGCAGCCTCGAGGGTCAGAGGGCACCCCTCCACTTT
TRBV2	12	.	TRBJ2-1	.	CASSGRHNEQFF	TGTGCCAGCTCAGGTCGACACAATGAGCAGTTCTTC
TRBV9	18	TRBD1	TRBJ2-1	.	CASSVSGGQGARYNEQFF	TGTGCCAGCAGCGTGAGCGGGGGACAGGGGGCGCGGTACAATGAGCAGTTCTTC
TRBV7-6	16	TRBD1	TRBJ1-1	.	CASSLGGQGANTEAFF	TGTGCCAGCAGCTTAGGTGGACAGGGGGCGAACACTGAAGCTTTCTTT
TRBV13	14	.	TRBJ2-2	.	CASSPEGLGGELFF	TGTGCCAGCAGCCCGGAAGGACTCGGCGGGGAGCTGTTTTTT
TRBV7-9	11	.	TRBJ2-7	.	CASSSNYEQYF	TGTGCCAGCAGCTCCAACTACGAGCAGTACTTC
TRBV7-7	15	.	TRBJ2-7	.	CASSTRLGLEYEQYF	TGTGCCAGCAGCACCCGGCTGGGACTTGAGTACGAGCAGTACTTC
TRBV3-1/TRBV3-2	14	TRBD1	TRBJ1-5	.	CASSDTGGNQPQHF	TGTGCCAGCAGCGACACAGGGGGCAATCAGCCCCAGCATTTT
TRBV27	12	.	TRBJ1-2	.	CASSDQGFGYTF	TGTGCCAGCAGTGACCAGGGTTTTGGCTACACCTTC
TRBV9	15	.	TRBJ1-3	.	CASSGYRDSGNTIYF	TGTGCCAGCAGCGGTTACAGGGACTCTGGAAACACCATATATTTT
TRBV5-6	14	.	TRBJ2-1	.	CASSRTASYNEQFF	TGTGCCAGCAGCCGGACAGCTTCCTACAATGAGCAGTTCTTC